This entry lists 14 T cell receptor beta chains sequenced from one sample in a study of cytomegalovirus exposure and HLA in healthy donors. A multiplex PCR was run with 60 Vbeta primers and 13 Jbeta primers. Assay: immunoSEQ multiplex PCR; the TCRdb copy retains only in-frame clones and omits some. The table includes roughly 140,000 clones, just under 85% detected once. The sequenced sample was PBMCs. Receptor source: a man aged 35-49 years in good health and CMV-seropositive.

This chain connects TRBV29-1 to TRBJ2-1; D not resolved. CDR1 SQVTM and CDR2 ANQGSEA come from the germline V gene. The CDR3 is made up of 13 amino acids. V dropped 1 base and J dropped 8 bases, with 12 bases sitting between them. The DNA of the CDR3 is TGCAGCGTTGAAGCGAGCGTAGGATATGAGCAGTTCTTC. Residues: CSVEASVGYEQFF.

This chain links TRBV7-9 with TRBJ2-2; a possible D gene is TRBD1 (5 bases). The CDR3 sequence is 15 residues long. Trimming cost V 10 bases and J 3 bases, with 18 bases left between them. The germline gives CDR1 SEHNR, CDR2 FQNEAQ (reference sequence). As DNA, the CDR3 is TGTGCCATCTCACCGGGTCAGGGTCACACCGGGGAGCTGTTTTTT. Its protein product is CAISPGQGHTGELFF.

CDR3 sequence: CSVYGLAGEETQYF. The CDR3 coding sequence is TGCAGCGTTTATGGACTAGCGGGGGAAGAGACCCAGTACTTC. The V and J genes are TRBV29-1 and TRBJ2-5; 13 bases map to TRBD2. CDR1 SQVTM and CDR2 ANQGSEA come from the germline V gene. The CDR3 spans 14 residues. Trimming cost V 5 bases and J 3 bases; bases outside gene matches: 3.

V is TRBV7-3 and J is TRBJ1-1; possibly TRBD1 for D (5 bases). The germline CDR1 and CDR2 sequences are SGHTA and FQGTGA. Trimming removed 5 bases from V and 1 base from J, with 8 bases in between. This CDR3 region has 13 residues. The CDR3 DNA is TGTGCCAGCAGCATTACAGGGAACACTGAAGCTTTCTTT. It translates to CASSITGNTEAFF. Filled out from reference TRBV7-3 and TRBJ1-1, the complete variable domain reads GAGVSQTPSNKVTEKGKYVELRCDPISGHTALYWYRQSLGQGPEFLIYFQGTGAADDSGLPNDRFFAVRPEGSVSTLKIQRTERGDSAVYLCASSITGNTEAFFGQGTRLTVV.

This chain links TRBV6-6 with TRBJ2-1; 7 positions match TRBD1. CDR1 is MNHNY and CDR2 is SVGAGI in the germline V gene (reference sequence). The CDR3 is 15 residues long. The ends lost 6 bases at V and 6 bases at J; junction bases unmatched: 11. CDR3 in DNA: TGTGCCAGCAGGCGGACACAGGGGCCGCTCAATGAGCAGTTCTTC. Protein product: CASRRTQGPLNEQFF.

V is TRBV11-2 and J is TRBJ2-7, with a possible D match to TRBD1 (6 bases). This CDR3 comprises 12 residues. Germline V gene sequence: CDR1 SGHAT, CDR2 FQNNGV. Deletions cut 5 bases from V and 3 bases from J, with 8 bases between. The CDR3 here is CASSQQGYEQYF. CDR3 coding DNA: TGTGCCAGCAGCCAACAGGGCTACGAGCAGTACTTC.

This chain uses TRBV9 with TRBJ1-1; 8 nucleotides agree with TRBD1. The CDR3 is made up of 17 amino acids. The trim removed 3 bases at V and 3 bases at J, leaving 13 bases unmatched. Germline lookup yields CDR1 SGDLS and CDR2 YYNGEE. CDR3 sequence (DNA): TGTGCCAGCAGCGCAACCGGGACAGGTTATGGGGACACTGAAGCTTTCTTT. This sequence encodes CASSATGTGYGDTEAFF.

This sequence joins TRBV15 and TRBJ2-5, with a weak D call TRBD2 (6 bases). The germline V gene has CDR1 LNHNV and CDR2 YYDKDF (reference sequence). V lost 8 bases to trimming and J lost 7 bases, with 14 bases between them. The CDR3 extends over 12 amino acids. CDR3 in DNA: TGTGCCACCTCCCCGGGAGAAGGGACCCAGTACTTC. It codes for CATSPGEGTQYF.

V gene TRBV27 combines with J gene TRBJ1-5; D call uncertain. The germline gives CDR1 MNHEY, CDR2 SMNVEV (reference sequence). The CDR3 runs to 14 residues. V gave up 3 bases and J gave up 0 bases, with 6 bases separating them. CDR3 in DNA: TGTGCCAGCAGTTTCCGCGCTAGCAATCAGCCCCAGCATTTT. Its translation is CASSFRASNQPQHF.

The CDR3 nucleotides read TGTGCCTGGAGCAGGGGGGCAGGGCAAGAGACCCAGTACTTC. Translating it yields CAWSRGAGQETQYF. J is TRBJ2-5 and V is TRBV30; D might be TRBD1 (7 bases). The germline gives CDR1 GTSNPN, CDR2 SVGIG (reference sequence). The CDR3 runs 14 residues. The V and J ends lost 3 bases and 2 bases respectively, with 13 bases between them.

V and J are TRBV5-1 and TRBJ2-5; D is ambiguous. The CDR3 is made up of 14 amino acids. The V and J ends lost 0 bases and 1 base respectively, with 7 bases between them. Germline V gene data show CDR1 as SGHRS and CDR2 as YFSETQ. The CDR3 loop reads CASSLGYTQETQYF. The CDR3 bases are TGCGCCAGCAGCTTGGGTTACACCCAAGAGACCCAGTACTTC.

The chain couples TRBV19 to TRBJ2-1; 11 bases are shared with TRBD1. There are 15 residues in the CDR3. After removal of 6 bases from V and 6 bases from J, the junction contained 7 bases not matched to a gene. Germline V gene sequence: CDR1 LNHDA, CDR2 SQIVND (reference sequence). DNA of the CDR3: TGTGCCAGTAGCACCGGACAGGGGGCGGGCAATGAGCAGTTCTTC. Protein sequence: CASSTGQGAGNEQFF.

This chain links TRBV19 with TRBJ2-3, with TRBD2 identical over 7 bases. V gave up 4 bases and J gave up 0 bases; unmatched junction bases: 4. There are 15 residues in the CDR3. Germline loops: CDR1 LNHDA, CDR2 SQIVND (reference sequence). CDR3 DNA sequence: TGTGCCAGTAGTACTAGCGGTACTAGCACAGATACGCAGTATTTT. Its translation: CASSTSGTSTDTQYF. Drawing the rest from reference TRBV19 and TRBJ2-3, the complete variable domain is DGGITQSPKYLFRKEGQNVTLSCEQNLNHDAMYWYRQDPGQGLRLIYYSQIVNDFQKGDIAEGYSVSREKKESFPLTVTSAQKNPTAFYLCASSTSGTSTDTQYFGPGTRLTVL.

This chain connects TRBV7-9 to TRBJ2-1, with 7 bases that match TRBD1. The germline CDR1 and CDR2 sequences are SEHNR and FQNEAQ (reference sequence). J gave up 5 bases and V 3 bases, and 7 bases lay outside the gene matches. There are 15 residues in the CDR3. The CDR3 DNA sequence: TGTGCCAGCAGCTTTAGGAGGACAGGAGACAATGAGCAGTTCTTC. It yields the protein CASSFRRTGDNEQFF.